These 20 T cell receptor beta chains were all obtained from the same sample, sequenced in a study of T-cell reconstitution after alpha-beta-depleted transplantation in children. The library targeted TCRbeta and was prepared with unique molecular identifiers. TCRdb processed the PCR reads anew with MiXCR; each CDR3 protein has one entry. This sample yields about 130,000 distinct CDR3 sequences, of which about 9.9% are seen a single time; around 24% belongs to the top ten. The material sequenced was PBMCs, mostly from graft donor cells, taken 180 days after TCRalphabeta/CD19-depleted stem cell transplant. The receptors come from a girl under three years old who had a stem cell transplant for combined immunodeficiency, so the T cells may come from the graft donor.

This clonotype turned up a few times. The rearrangement uses TRBV5-1 and TRBJ2-7, with a possible D match to TRBD1 (6 bases). Trimming shortened V by 4 bases and J by 6 bases, and 14 bases separated the two germline ends. CDR1 is SGHRS, CDR2 YFSETQ, per germline. This CDR3 has 13 residues. In nucleotides, the CDR3 is TGCGCCAGCAGCCCGGCCAGGGGTCCCGAGCAGTACTTC. It is translated as CASSPARGPEQYF.

There are a few counts of this clonotype. The rearrangement joins TRBV10-3 to TRBJ2-5; 9 nucleotides agree with TRBD1. The CDR3 runs 14 residues. Germline loops: CDR1 ENHRY, CDR2 SYGVKD. CDR3 bases: TGTGCAATCGGGGACAGGGCTAACCAAGAGACCCAGTACTTC. Amino acids: CAIGDRANQETQYF.

In this sample, this clonotype turned up a few times. The chain employs TRBV7-8 and TRBJ2-5; no definite D call. Germline CDR1 is SGHVS and CDR2 is FQNEAQ. The CDR3 covers 13 residues. Trimming left V 2 bases short and J 2 bases short, with 6 bases between. The chain's CDR3 is CASSLSEQETQYF. CDR3 nucleotides: TGTGCCAGCAGCTTATCTGAGCAAGAGACCCAGTACTTC. Based on the CDR3 plus reference TRBV7-8 and TRBJ2-5, the full variable domain is GAGVSQSPRYKVAKRGQDVALRCDPISGHVSLFWYQQALGQGPEFLTYFQNEAQLDKSGLPSDRFFAERPEGSVSTLKIQRTQQEDSAVYLCASSLSEQETQYFGPGTRLLVL.

This clonotype was counted a few times. This chain joins TRBV20-1 and TRBJ2-1; 13 nucleotides match TRBD2. V lost 5 bases to trimming and J lost 7 bases; unmatched junction nucleotides: 5. Germline loops: CDR1 DFQATT, CDR2 SNEGSKA (reference sequence). The CDR3 sequence is 14 residues long. The CDR3 sequence: CSARTSGGGNEQFF. CDR3 bases: TGCAGTGCTCGGACTAGCGGGGGTGGGAATGAGCAGTTCTTC.

This clonotype was counted between two and nine times. This chain connects TRBV27 to TRBJ2-2; 9 nucleotides agree with TRBD1. There are 14 residues in the CDR3. The V and J ends lost 10 bases and 5 bases, in that order; junction bases with no gene match: 8. Germline V gene data show CDR1 as MNHEY and CDR2 as SMNVEV (reference sequence). The CDR3 is CATRPGQGTGELFF. In DNA, the CDR3 is TGTGCCACCAGACCGGGACAGGGAACCGGGGAGCTGTTTTTT.

The J gene is TRBJ2-7, the V gene TRBV2; D tentatively fits TRBD1 or TRBD2 (7 bases each). The V gene's germline CDR1 is SNHLY and CDR2 FYNNEI. Trimming took off 5 bases at V and 0 bases at J, with 14 bases between the two ends. The CDR3 has 15 amino acids. CDR3 bases: TGTGCCAGCAGTCCCCAGGGGGGGGGCTCCTACGAGCAGTACTTC. Protein sequence: CASSPQGGGSYEQYF.

This clonotype was observed many times. The chain joins TRBV29-1 to TRBJ1-2; D perhaps matches TRBD1 (5 bases). This CDR3 comprises 13 residues. CDR1 is SQVTM and CDR2 is ANQGSEA in the germline V gene. V lost 1 base and J 8 bases, leaving 14 bases between the germline ends. The CDR3 reads CSVEVQRGWGYTF. The CDR3 DNA is TGCAGCGTTGAAGTTCAGAGGGGTTGGGGCTACACCTTC. The entire variable domain, with the rest obtained from reference TRBV29-1 and TRBJ1-2, is as follows: SAVISQKPSRDICQRGTSLTIQCQVDSQVTMMFWYRQQPGQSLTLIATANQGSEATYESGFVIDKFPISRPNLTFSTLTVSNMSPEDSSIYLCSVEVQRGWGYTFGSGTRLTVV.

This clonotype was seen a handful of times. V gene TRBV29-1 combines with J gene TRBJ2-7; either TRBD1 or TRBD2 may supply D (5 bases each). This CDR3 region has 13 residues. Germline-derived CDR1 and CDR2 are SQVTM and ANQGSEA. V shed 3 bases and J shed 4 bases, with 13 bases lying between them. CDR3 sequence reads: CSVDGGESYEQYF. CDR3 sequence (DNA): TGCAGCGTTGATGGGGGAGAGTCATACGAGCAGTACTTC.

In its sample, this clonotype was seen a few times. V usage is TRBV6-1 and J usage is TRBJ1-3; perhaps TRBD1 as D (5 bases). The V gene's germline CDR1 is MNHNS and CDR2 SASEGT. The CDR3 contains 13 residues. Trimming pared 5 bases from V and 8 bases from J, leaving 13 bases between. CDR3 sequence (DNA): TGTGCCAGCAGTACCCCAGGGTACGACACCATATATTTT. As protein: CASSTPGYDTIYF.

This clonotype appeared a few times. The J gene is TRBJ1-5, the V gene TRBV20-1, with 9 nucleotides matching TRBD1. V trimming: 5 bases; J trimming: 0 bases; junction bases outside the gene matches: 20. The CDR3 is 20 residues long. Germline CDR1 is DFQATT and CDR2 is SNEGSKA (reference sequence). The CDR3 region is CSALALGGGTGIYSNQPQHF. The CDR3, as DNA: TGCAGTGCTCTCGCTTTAGGTGGCGGGACAGGGATCTATAGCAATCAGCCCCAGCATTTT.

This chain uses TRBV20-1 with TRBJ2-3; D might be TRBD1 or TRBD2, each matching 5 bases. Trimming took off 3 bases at V and 3 bases at J, with 19 bases between the two ends. In germline, CDR1 is DFQATT, CDR2 SNEGSKA (reference sequence). This CDR3 region has 16 residues. CDR3 in DNA: TGCAGTGCTAGGGGGGAGTGGCCCCAAATAACAGATACGCAGTATTTT. This translates into CSARGEWPQITDTQYF.

About this clonotype itself: One end of the junction fails to match germline, which may point to a read error. The CDR3 DNA reads as TGCGCCATCAGCTTAGCGGTAGCGGGGACCACAGATACGCAGTATTTT. This encodes CAISLAVAGTTDTQYF. The V call is TRBV5-1, the J call TRBJ2-3; 8 bases fit TRBD2. The CDR3 extends over 16 amino acids. Germline CDR1 SGHRS, CDR2 YFSETQ.

The rearrangement uses TRBV19 and TRBJ2-1, with 13 bases fitting TRBD2. Germline assignment: CDR1 LNHDA and CDR2 SQIVND (reference sequence). J gave up 5 bases and V 4 bases, and 8 bases lay outside the gene matches. The CDR3 runs to 17 residues. The CDR3 DNA sequence: TGTGCCAGTAGTAGTGGACTAGCGGGAGCCCCCCACAATGAGCAGTTCTTC. Protein sequence: CASSSGLAGAPHNEQFF. The variable domain in full, completed from reference TRBV19 and TRBJ2-1, reads DGGITQSPKYLFRKEGQNVTLSCEQNLNHDAMYWYRQDPGQGLRLIYYSQIVNDFQKGDIAEGYSVSREKKESFPLTVTSAQKNPTAFYLCASSSGLAGAPHNEQFFGPGTRLTVL.

This clonotype was observed a few times. The rearrangement links TRBV7-2 to TRBJ2-3; no clear D. The CDR3 runs 15 residues. Germline V lookup: CDR1 SGHTA, CDR2 FQGNSA. Trimming stripped 2 bases from V and 1 base from J, with 10 bases between. The CDR3 sequence: CASSLTPPGTDTQYF. In nucleotides, the CDR3 is TGTGCCAGCAGCTTAACGCCCCCCGGCACAGATACGCAGTATTTT.

CDR3 in DNA: TGTGCCAGCAGCTTTCACCCGGGACTAGCGGGAGTCTACGAGCAGTACTTC. Encoded protein: CASSFHPGLAGVYEQYF. The rearrangement uses TRBV5-5 and TRBJ2-7, with 14 bases that match TRBD2. There are 17 residues in the CDR3. Per germline, CDR1 SGHKS and CDR2 YYEKEE (reference sequence). Trimming took 2 bases from V and 3 from J; bases not matched to a gene: 7.

The V gene is TRBV5-1, the J gene TRBJ2-7; 7 bases fit TRBD1. CDR3 length: 15 amino acids. CDR1 and CDR2 from the germline V gene are SGHRS and YFSETQ. Trimming took 4 bases from V and 2 from J; bases not matched to a gene: 9. CDR3 sequence: CASSPGQHYPYEQYF. The CDR3 bases are TGCGCCAGCAGCCCGGGACAGCATTATCCCTACGAGCAGTACTTC.

The V gene is TRBV11-2, the J gene TRBJ2-7, with TRBD2 as a possible D gene (5 bases). Germline V gene data show CDR1 as SGHAT and CDR2 as FQNNGV. CDR3 length: 13 residues. The V end lost 5 bases, the J end lost 1 base, and 9 bases lay between the germline ends. CDR3 protein: CASSTGLSYEQYF. For the CDR3, the DNA is TGTGCCAGCAGCACCGGACTGTCCTACGAGCAGTACTTC.

The chain's CDR3 is CSVRLAGAGSYNEQFF. The CDR3 DNA sequence: TGCAGCGTTCGACTAGCGGGAGCAGGCTCCTACAATGAGCAGTTCTTC. The chain has TRBV29-1 and TRBJ2-1; 12 nucleotides line up with TRBD2. CDR3 length: 16 amino acids. The germline V gene has CDR1 SQVTM and CDR2 ANQGSEA. V trimming: 5 bases; J trimming: 0 bases; junction bases outside the gene matches: 5.

This clonotype was observed a handful of times. The rearrangement links TRBV7-6 to TRBJ2-2; 11 bases align to TRBD1. The CDR3 runs to 16 residues. V lost 1 base to trimming and J lost 6 bases; unmatched junction nucleotides: 4. Per the germline V gene, CDR1 is SGHVS and CDR2 is FNYEAQ. The CDR3 is CASSLVRDRGSGELFF. The CDR3 nucleotides are TGTGCCAGCAGCTTAGTTCGGGACAGGGGGTCCGGGGAGCTGTTTTTT. Drawing the rest from reference TRBV7-6 and TRBJ2-2, the complete variable domain is GAGVSQSPRYKVTKRGQDVALRCDPISGHVSLYWYRQALGQGPEFLTYFNYEAQQDKSGLPNDRFSAERPEGSISTLTIQRTEQRDSAMYRCASSLVRDRGSGELFFGEGSRLTVL.

The chain links TRBV7-2 to TRBJ1-2; 8 bases map to TRBD1. Germline V gene data show CDR1 as SGHTA and CDR2 as FQGNSA. V lost 5 bases and J lost 8; bases outside the gene matches: 10. The CDR3 totals 14 residues. CDR3 nucleotide sequence: TGTGCCAGCAGCCCAGGACAGGGCCTTTGGGGCTACACCTTC. Protein: CASSPGQGLWGYTF. The full variable domain, with the rest looked up from reference TRBV7-2 and TRBJ1-2, is GAGVSQSPSNKVTEKGKDVELRCDPISGHTALYWYRQSLGQGLEFLIYFQGNSAPDKSGLPSDRFSAERTGGSVSTLTIQRTQQEDSAVYLCASSPGQGLWGYTFGSGTRLTVV.